These 15 T cell receptor beta chains were sequenced from one sample in a study of blood T cell repertoires in COVID-19. Sequencing used immunoSEQ multiplex PCR; TCRdb keeps in-frame clones, though not all of them. The sample has about 270,000 clones, roughly 89% seen once. Sequenced: PBMCs or T cells enriched from blood (not recorded which). The receptors were sampled from a woman between 55 and 75 years old who had recovered from COVID-19.

V and J are TRBV11-2 and TRBJ2-7; no clear D gene. Germline CDR1 reads SGHAT; CDR2 reads FQNNGV. V was shortened by 6 bases and J by 0 bases, with 9 bases between the two germline ends. This CDR3 spans 13 amino acids. This chain's CDR3 is CASSLEISYEQYF. The CDR3 DNA follows: TGTGCCAGCAGTTTGGAGATCTCCTACGAGCAGTACTTC.

The DNA for the CDR3 is TGCGCCAGCAGCTTGGATGGGACAGGGTTGATAGCTTTCTTT. It translates to CASSLDGTGLIAFF. The chain employs TRBV5-1 and TRBJ1-1, with 9 nucleotides matching TRBD1. This CDR3 is 14 amino acids long. Losses at the gene ends were 0 bases for V and 10 bases for J; bases not matched to a gene: 7. Germline V CDR1 and CDR2: SGHRS, YFSETQ.

Only a few counts were recorded for this clone. DNA for the CDR3: TGTGCCAGCAGTCCCCGACTAGCGGGAGACGAGCAGTACTTC. Protein product: CASSPRLAGDEQYF. The chain carries TRBV6-5 and TRBJ2-7; 12 nucleotides line up with TRBD2. With 5 bases clipped from V and 5 bases from J, the junction kept 4 bases outside the gene matches. There are 14 residues in the CDR3. CDR1 and CDR2 from the germline V gene are MNHEY and SVGAGI.

V is TRBV4-2 and J is TRBJ2-3; tentative D call: TRBD1 (6 bases). The CDR3 runs 13 residues. The germline gives CDR1 LGHNA, CDR2 YNFKEQ. V was clipped by 4 bases and J by 6 bases, with 11 bases between them. Here the CDR3 DNA reads TGTGCCAGCAGCCGGGGGCAATTGGATACGCAGTATTTT. Its translation is CASSRGQLDTQYF.

CDR3 coding DNA: TGTGCCAGCTCACCACCGTCTGGACAGGGAAACACCATATATTTT. This encodes CASSPPSGQGNTIYF. The chain carries TRBV18 and TRBJ1-3; D is perhaps TRBD1 (6 bases). The CDR3 contains 15 residues. CDR1 is KGHSH, CDR2 LQKENI, per germline. V lost 0 bases and J lost 4, with 10 bases in between.

The chain couples TRBV24-1 to TRBJ2-1; TRBD1 matches 10 bases. Germline CDR1 is KGHDR and CDR2 is SFDVKD. The junction had 2 bases not matched to a gene; V was cut back by 11 bases and J by 2 bases. CDR3 length: 13 residues. For the CDR3, the DNA is TGTGCCAGCGGGACAGGGGCCTACAATGAGCAGTTCTTC. It encodes CASGTGAYNEQFF.

The CDR3 spells CASGLAGEQFF. Here the CDR3 DNA reads TGTGCCAGCGGATTAGCGGGGGAGCAGTTCTTC. V is TRBV27 and J is TRBJ2-1, with TRBD2 matching 8 bases. The V segment lost 8 bases and the J segment 10 bases; nucleotides outside the gene matches: 4. This CDR3 is built from 11 residues. The germline CDR1 and CDR2 sequences are MNHEY and SMNVEV (reference sequence).

The V call is TRBV6-5, the J call TRBJ1-5; D is perhaps TRBD1 (6 bases). In germline, CDR1 is MNHEY, CDR2 SVGAGI. The V end was cut by 8 bases, the J end by 4 bases, with 18 bases between. This CDR3 contains 15 residues. The CDR3: CASGGAGTTNQPQHF. Written as DNA, the CDR3 is TGTGCCAGCGGGGGGGCGGGGACAACGAATCAGCCCCAGCATTTT.

The CDR3 DNA reads as TGTGCCAGTAGTCTTCCATTGACACACCAGCCCCAGCATTTT. As protein: CASSLPLTHQPQHF. The chain uses TRBV19 and TRBJ1-5; D is ambiguous. The V gene lost 5 bases and the J gene lost 7 bases, with 15 bases spanning the gap. Germline V gene data show CDR1 as LNHDA and CDR2 as SQIVND (reference sequence). This CDR3 contains 14 residues.

The chain recombines TRBV2 with TRBJ2-7; no clear D. There are 10 residues in the CDR3. Germline loops: CDR1 SNHLY, CDR2 FYNNEI. V lost 8 bases, J lost 7 bases, and 9 bases lay in between. CDR3 protein: CASLGREQYF. The CDR3 coding sequence is TGTGCCAGCTTGGGCCGTGAGCAGTACTTC. Full variable domain (rest looked up from reference TRBV2 and TRBJ2-7): EPEVTQTPSHQVTQMGQEVILRCVPISNHLYFYWYRQILGQKVEFLVSFYNNEISEKSEIFDDQFSVERPDGSNFTLKIRSTKLEDSAMYFCASLGREQYFGPGTRLTVT.

V is TRBV29-1 and J is TRBJ2-7, with a tentative D call TRBD1 (6 bases). Deletions cut 5 bases from V and 0 bases from J, with 14 bases between. The CDR3 runs to 14 residues. CDR1 and CDR2 from the germline V gene are SQVTM and ANQGSEA. CDR3 sequence reads: CSVLQGQGSYEQYF. The CDR3 DNA reads as TGCAGCGTTCTTCAGGGGCAGGGCTCCTACGAGCAGTACTTC.

The chain employs TRBV10-2 and TRBJ1-5, with a possible D match to TRBD1 (6 bases). Trimming shortened V by 6 bases and J by 6 bases, and 12 bases separated the two germline ends. The CDR3 has 13 residues. The germline CDR1 and CDR2 sequences are WSHSY and SAAADI. The CDR3 sequence: CASRGQGSQPQHF. The CDR3 DNA follows: TGCGCCAGCAGGGGACAAGGGAGTCAGCCCCAGCATTTT.

The chain carries TRBV7-8 and TRBJ1-5; D uncertain. The germline V gene has CDR1 SGHVS and CDR2 FQNEAQ. Deletions cut 1 base from V and 0 bases from J, with 10 bases between. This CDR3 has 16 residues. CDR3 sequence (DNA): TGTGCCAGCAGCTTAGTTCGGTTTTATAGCAATCAGCCCCAGCATTTT. Its translation is CASSLVRFYSNQPQHF.

The J gene is TRBJ1-4, the V gene TRBV4-2; D unresolved. Germline loops: CDR1 LGHNA, CDR2 YNFKEQ. V lost 0 bases and J 6 bases, leaving 8 bases between the germline ends. This CDR3 comprises 14 residues. CDR3: CASSQDPTYEKLFF. The CDR3 nucleotides are TGTGCCAGCAGCCAAGATCCTACTTATGAAAAACTGTTTTTT.

The CDR3: CASSVGGTLNEKLFF. The DNA of the CDR3 is TGTGCCAGCAGCGTAGGGGGGACTCTGAATGAAAAACTGTTTTTT. The chain is built from TRBV9 and TRBJ1-4, with D possibly TRBD1 on 5 matching bases. Trimming took 0 bases from V and 5 from J, leaving 11 bases between them. The CDR3 spans 15 residues. CDR1 is SGDLS and CDR2 is YYNGEE in the germline V gene.